This T cell receptor beta chain comes out of a study of control samples from healthy donors and cancer patients. Germline CDR1 reads GTSNPN; CDR2 reads SVGIG (reference sequence). This CDR3 contains 13 residues. Generated by immunoSEQ multiplex PCR, the TCRdb table keeps only in-frame clones and is missing some. The sample has 150,000 or so clones, roughly 93% seen once. The sequencing input was blood. The chain carries TRBV30 and TRBJ2-2; 11 bases line up with TRBD2. The TCR originated in a man between 18 and 35 years old in good health. Written as DNA, the CDR3 is TGTGCTTTTAGCGGGGGGGCAACCGGGGAGCTGTTTTTT. Translating it yields CAFSGGATGELFF.